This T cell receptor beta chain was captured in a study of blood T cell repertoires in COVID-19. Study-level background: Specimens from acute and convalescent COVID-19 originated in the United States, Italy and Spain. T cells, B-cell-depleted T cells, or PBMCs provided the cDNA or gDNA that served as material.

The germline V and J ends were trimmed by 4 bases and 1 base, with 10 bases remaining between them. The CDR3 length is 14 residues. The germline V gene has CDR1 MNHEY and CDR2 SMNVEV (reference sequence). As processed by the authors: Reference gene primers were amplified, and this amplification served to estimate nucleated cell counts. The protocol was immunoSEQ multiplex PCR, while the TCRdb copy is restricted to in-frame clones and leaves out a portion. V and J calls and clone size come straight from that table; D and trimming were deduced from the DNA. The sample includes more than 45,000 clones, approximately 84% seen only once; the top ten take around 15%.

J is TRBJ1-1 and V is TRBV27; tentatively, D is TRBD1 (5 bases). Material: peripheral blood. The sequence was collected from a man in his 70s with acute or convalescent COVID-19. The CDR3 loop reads CASSSGPENTEAFF. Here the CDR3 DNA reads TGTGCCAGCAGTTCAGGGCCTGAGAACACTGAAGCTTTCTTT.